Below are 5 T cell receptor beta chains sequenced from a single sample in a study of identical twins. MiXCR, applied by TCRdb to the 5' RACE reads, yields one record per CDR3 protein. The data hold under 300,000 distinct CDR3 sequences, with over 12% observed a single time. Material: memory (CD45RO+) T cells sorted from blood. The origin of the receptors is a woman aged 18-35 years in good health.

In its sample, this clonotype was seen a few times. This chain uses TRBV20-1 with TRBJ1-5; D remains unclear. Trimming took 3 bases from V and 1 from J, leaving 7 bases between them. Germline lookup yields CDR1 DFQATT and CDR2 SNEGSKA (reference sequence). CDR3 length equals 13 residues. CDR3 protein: CSARSGSNQPQHF. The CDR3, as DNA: TGCAGTGCTAGGTCGGGGAGCAATCAGCCCCAGCATTTT.

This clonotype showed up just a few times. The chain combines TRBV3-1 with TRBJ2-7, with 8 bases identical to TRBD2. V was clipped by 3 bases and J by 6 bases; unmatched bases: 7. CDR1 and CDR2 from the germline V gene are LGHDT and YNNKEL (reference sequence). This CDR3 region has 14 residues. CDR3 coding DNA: TGTGCCAGCAGCCACCCAGGGGCGGGAGGCGAGCAGTACTTC. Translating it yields CASSHPGAGGEQYF.

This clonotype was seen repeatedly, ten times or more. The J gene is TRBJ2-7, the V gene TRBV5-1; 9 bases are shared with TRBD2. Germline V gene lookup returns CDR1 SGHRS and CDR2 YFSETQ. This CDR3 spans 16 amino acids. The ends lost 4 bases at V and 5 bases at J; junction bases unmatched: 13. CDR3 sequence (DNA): TGCGCCAGCAGCCAAAATCCCCCGGGACTAGCAAACGAGCAGTACTTC. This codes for CASSQNPPGLANEQYF.

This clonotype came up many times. The CDR3 nucleotides are TGCAGCGTGGATCCCGGAGGCCTCTATGGCTACACCTTC. Protein product: CSVDPGGLYGYTF. V and J are TRBV29-1 and TRBJ1-2, with D hard to call. The CDR3 spans 13 residues. Germline CDR1 reads SQVTM; CDR2 reads ANQGSEA. V was shortened by 6 bases and J by 4 bases, with 15 bases between the two germline ends.

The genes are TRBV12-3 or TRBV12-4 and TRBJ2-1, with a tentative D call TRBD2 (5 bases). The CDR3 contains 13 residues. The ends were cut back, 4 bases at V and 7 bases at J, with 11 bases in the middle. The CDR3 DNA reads TGTGCCAGCAGTTGGACTGAGGGAAATGAGCAGTTCTTC. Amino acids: CASSWTEGNEQFF.